This TCR beta chain stems from a study of technical replicates of blood from four donors. Repertoires were generated with immunoSEQ multiplex PCR, while TCRdb's copy carries only in-frame clones and drops some. The sample includes some 79,000 clones, roughly 94% of them seen just once. Germline V gives CDR1 MNHNY, CDR2 SVGAGI (reference sequence). Losses at the gene ends were 2 bases for V and 3 bases for J; bases not matched to a gene: 7. The CDR3 is 16 residues long. The chain has TRBV6-6 and TRBJ2-3; 8 positions agree with TRBD2. Sequencing was performed on T cells isolated from PBMCs. This receptor was taken from a human donor in good health. The CDR3: CASSYQREIGTDTQYF. In nucleotides, the CDR3 is TGTGCCAGCAGTTACCAGCGGGAGATAGGTACAGATACGCAGTATTTT.